This T cell receptor (beta chain) was documented in a study of stem cell transplantation in POMP-related autoinflammatory disease. Study information: Before transplant: CD4+ naive skewing, low CD8+ proportions, reduced cytokine secretion. General study points: Unique TRB V-J gene pairings were limited in number in patients with PRAID.

A remark on this clone: As yet, its antigen is unknown.

Clones were sequenced by immunoSEQ multiplex PCR, and TCRdb holds only the in-frame ones, with some missing. The sample contains some 70,000 clones, roughly 90% of which appear only once. Prominent immunodeficiency with autoinflammation defined PRAID. Per germline, CDR1 KGHDR and CDR2 SFDVKD. The CDR3 length is 13 residues. V was cut by 4 bases and J by 1 base, with 6 bases left in between. The source was CD4+ T cells from PBMCs, collected after stem cell transplantation. The chain is built from TRBV24-1 and TRBJ1-1; D gene ambiguous. This clonotype was obtained from a human patient with POMP-related autoinflammation and immune dysregulation (PRAID). Certain T cells may be donor cells from the graft. This CDR3 reads CATSEDWNTEAFF. The CDR3 nucleotides are TGTGCCACCAGTGAAGATTGGAACACTGAAGCTTTCTTT.